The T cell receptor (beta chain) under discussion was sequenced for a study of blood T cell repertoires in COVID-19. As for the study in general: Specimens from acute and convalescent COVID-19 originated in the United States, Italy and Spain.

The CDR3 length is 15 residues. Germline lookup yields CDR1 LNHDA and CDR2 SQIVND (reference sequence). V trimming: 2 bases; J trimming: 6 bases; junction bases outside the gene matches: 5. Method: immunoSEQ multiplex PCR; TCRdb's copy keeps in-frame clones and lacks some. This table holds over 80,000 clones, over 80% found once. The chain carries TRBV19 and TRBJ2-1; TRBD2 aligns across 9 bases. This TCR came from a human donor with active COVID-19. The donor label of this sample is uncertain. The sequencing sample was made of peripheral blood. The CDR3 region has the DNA TGTGCCAGTAGTATATCAGCGGGGGGAGGCAATGAGCAGTTCTTC. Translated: CASSISAGGGNEQFF. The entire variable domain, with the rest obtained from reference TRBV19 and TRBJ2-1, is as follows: DGGITQSPKYLFRKEGQNVTLSCEQNLNHDAMYWYRQDPGQGLRLIYYSQIVNDFQKGDIAEGYSVSREKKESFPLTVTSAQKNPTAFYLCASSISAGGGNEQFFGPGTRLTVL.